One and the same sample provided the 3 T cell receptor beta chains below, sequenced in a study of blood T cell repertoires in COVID-19. Here immunoSEQ multiplex PCR was the method, and the copy in TCRdb shows in-frame clones only, minus some. Found here are about 260,000 clones, roughly 82% of them singletons; the top ten hold roughly 2%. The sequenced sample was PBMCs or T cells enriched from blood (not recorded which). The receptors were sampled from a woman between 45 and 65 years old who had recovered from COVID-19.

The rearrangement uses TRBV18 and TRBJ1-3; tentative D call: TRBD1 (5 bases). The CDR3 totals 15 residues. V was cut by 3 bases and J by 2 bases, with 11 bases left in between. Germline CDR1 is KGHSH and CDR2 is LQKENI. CDR3 protein: CASSPQGATGNTIYF. For the CDR3, the DNA is TGTGCCAGCTCACCCCAAGGGGCGACTGGAAACACCATATATTTT.

The chain uses TRBV13 and TRBJ1-4, with 12 nucleotides matching TRBD1. V shed 1 base, J shed 1 base, and the junction held 16 bases outside the gene matches. CDR1 and CDR2 (germline): PRHDT, FYEKMQ (reference sequence). CDR3 length: 22 residues. As DNA, the CDR3 is TGTGCCAGCAGCTTAGAATTTTCAATCAGGGACAGGGGGCTTGAAACTAATGAAAAACTGTTTTTT. It is translated as CASSLEFSIRDRGLETNEKLFF.

The CDR3 region is CASSLGQGINNEQFF. CDR3 sequence (DNA): TGTGCCAGCAGCTTGGGCCAGGGAATTAACAATGAGCAGTTCTTC. This chain connects TRBV7-6 to TRBJ2-1, with D possibly TRBD1 on 5 matching bases. The V end lost 3 bases, the J end lost 5 bases, and 14 bases lay between the germline ends. The length of the CDR3 is 15 residues. Per germline, CDR1 SGHVS and CDR2 FNYEAQ. The full variable domain, its missing parts supplied by reference TRBV7-6 and TRBJ2-1, is GAGVSQSPRYKVTKRGQDVALRCDPISGHVSLYWYRQALGQGPEFLTYFNYEAQQDKSGLPNDRFSAERPEGSISTLTIQRTEQRDSAMYRCASSLGQGINNEQFFGPGTRLTVL.